The next 30 T cell receptor beta chains were all read from a single sample in a study of T cell responses to AZD1222 COVID-19 vaccine. Sequenced by immunoSEQ multiplex PCR; TCRdb stores in-frame clones only, minus some. The sample consists of some 130,000 clones, roughly 80% of them appearing once. The starting material was peripheral blood, obtained on day 0 of AZD1222 vaccination. The receptors originated from an adult in good health.

This clone was found once. The V gene is TRBV7-9, the J gene TRBJ1-1; tentative D call: TRBD1 (5 bases). Trimming took off 2 bases at V and 1 base at J, with 14 bases between the two ends. This CDR3 has 16 amino acids. In germline, CDR1 is SEHNR, CDR2 FQNEAQ (reference sequence). CDR3 residues: CASSLIQLGGNTEAFF. DNA for the CDR3: TGTGCCAGCAGCTTAATCCAATTGGGGGGGAACACTGAAGCTTTCTTT.

The chain carries TRBV28 and TRBJ2-1, with TRBD2 matching 14 bases. Germline values: CDR1 MDHEN, CDR2 SYDVKM. J lost 7 bases, V lost 5 bases, and 10 bases had no gene match. The CDR3 loop spans 17 amino acids. The CDR3: CASSPSGTSGGGNEQFF. The CDR3 DNA reads TGTGCCAGCAGTCCATCCGGGACTAGCGGGGGCGGGAATGAGCAGTTCTTC.

This clone showed up just once. The chain carries TRBV30 and TRBJ2-7; 7 bases map to TRBD1. V trimming: 5 bases; J trimming: 5 bases; junction bases outside the gene matches: 12. The V gene's germline CDR1 is GTSNPN and CDR2 SVGIG (reference sequence). The CDR3 contains 14 residues. DNA of the CDR3: TGTGCCTGGCGCCCCCCCGACAGGGAACACGAGCAGTACTTC. Amino acid sequence: CAWRPPDREHEQYF.

This CDR3 is CASSGGTHSYTF. The CDR3 DNA follows: TGTGCCAGCAGCGGTGGGACTCATAGCTACACCTTC. The chain uses TRBV6-5 and TRBJ1-2, with D possibly being TRBD1 (5 bases). Germline V gene lookup returns CDR1 MNHEY and CDR2 SVGAGI. The length of the CDR3 is 12 residues. V lost 6 bases, J lost 9 bases, and 14 bases lay in between.

The chain links TRBV5-6 to TRBJ1-3, with D unclear. Per germline, CDR1 SGHDT and CDR2 YYEEEE. The CDR3 totals 17 residues. Trimming removed 0 bases from V and 2 bases from J, with 15 bases in between. CDR3 DNA sequence: TGTGCCAGCAGCTTGGGGGAAGAACGGCTAGCTGGAAACACCATATATTTT. This translates into CASSLGEERLAGNTIYF.

The rearrangement links TRBV6-5 to TRBJ1-1; D is undetermined. The V and J ends lost 7 bases and 5 bases respectively, with 17 bases between them. Germline V gene sequence: CDR1 MNHEY, CDR2 SVGAGI. This CDR3 is 14 amino acids long. The CDR3 sequence is CASIISLGYTEAFF. Here the CDR3 DNA reads TGTGCCAGCATTATCAGTCTTGGTTATACTGAAGCTTTCTTT.

The rearrangement links TRBV9 to TRBJ1-1; 7 bases agree with TRBD1. The CDR3 contains 14 residues. Germline V CDR1 and CDR2: SGDLS, YYNGEE. The V and J ends lost 2 bases and 0 bases, in that order; junction bases with no gene match: 1. The CDR3 coding sequence is TGTGCCAGCAGCGTCGGGACAGTGAACACTGAAGCTTTCTTT. This gives the protein CASSVGTVNTEAFF.

The chain couples TRBV5-1 to TRBJ1-2, with D possibly matching TRBD1 (6 bases). Trimming stripped 4 bases from V and 4 bases from J, with 14 bases between. Germline-derived CDR1 and CDR2 are SGHRS and YFSETQ. The CDR3 has 14 amino acids. The DNA for the CDR3 is TGCGCCAGCAGCCCTTCCGGGACAAGCTATGGCTACACCTTC. Protein: CASSPSGTSYGYTF.

This rearrangement joins TRBV5-4 to TRBJ2-7; 16 bases align to TRBD2. Germline V gene lookup returns CDR1 SGHNT and CDR2 YYREEE (reference sequence). The length of the CDR3 is 19 residues. Unmatched junction bases numbered 8, after V lost 1 base and J lost 1 base. The chain's CDR3 is CASSLSPGLAGGPSYEQYF. Written as DNA, the CDR3 is TGTGCCAGCAGCTTGTCCCCGGGACTAGCGGGGGGGCCTTCCTACGAGCAGTACTTC.

J is TRBJ2-5 and V is TRBV19, with D possibly matching TRBD2 (6 bases). Germline lookup yields CDR1 LNHDA and CDR2 SQIVND (reference sequence). V lost 1 base to trimming and J lost 4 bases, with 7 bases between them. This CDR3 comprises 13 residues. The CDR3 spells CASSIGGGETQYF. In DNA, the CDR3 is TGTGCCAGTAGTATAGGGGGAGGAGAGACCCAGTACTTC.

The chain is built from TRBV2 and TRBJ1-5, with 9 bases lining up with TRBD1. Germline lookup yields CDR1 SNHLY and CDR2 FYNNEI. This CDR3 has 15 residues. The V gene end was trimmed by 6 bases and the J gene end by 5 bases; junction bases not matched to a gene: 8. CDR3 amino acids: CASRAGTGRDQPQHF. CDR3 sequence (DNA): TGTGCCAGCAGAGCAGGGACAGGGCGGGATCAGCCCCAGCATTTT.

The chain links TRBV5-1 to TRBJ2-2; 8 bases are shared with TRBD1. The germline gives CDR1 SGHRS, CDR2 YFSETQ. V shed 2 bases, J shed 0 bases, and the junction held 3 bases outside the gene matches. This CDR3 is built from 16 residues. The CDR3 sequence is CASSFGQGSNTGELFF. For the CDR3, the DNA is TGCGCCAGCAGCTTTGGACAGGGATCGAACACCGGGGAGCTGTTTTTT.

V is TRBV6-6 and J is TRBJ1-1, with D perhaps TRBD1 (5 bases). Germline V gene sequence: CDR1 MNHNY, CDR2 SVGAGI (reference sequence). The CDR3 runs 16 residues. The V end lost 2 bases, the J end lost 2 bases, and 15 bases lay between the germline ends. The CDR3 here is CASSYPPTGANTEAFF. The CDR3 bases are TGTGCCAGCAGTTACCCCCCCACAGGAGCTAACACTGAAGCTTTCTTT.

This clone was counted a single time. DNA for the CDR3: TGTGCCAGCAGGGGAGGGACATCCCCTAATGAAAAACTGTTTTTT. The encoded protein is CASRGGTSPNEKLFF. The chain recombines TRBV2 with TRBJ1-4; D might be TRBD1 (6 bases). V was shortened by 6 bases and J by 3 bases, with 14 bases between the two germline ends. This CDR3 is 15 amino acids long. Looked up from germline, CDR1 is SNHLY and CDR2 is FYNNEI.

The rearrangement joins TRBV5-1 to TRBJ1-3; 7 bases align to TRBD1. The CDR3 contains 14 residues. V was pared by 2 bases and J by 4 bases, with 3 bases of the junction left unmatched. Germline values: CDR1 SGHRS, CDR2 YFSETQ. The CDR3 here is CASSFGQEGNTIYF. CDR3 DNA sequence: TGCGCCAGCAGCTTCGGACAGGAGGGAAACACCATATATTTT.

This chain's CDR3 is CASSLVGASGAVYF. In DNA form, the CDR3 reads TGTGCCAGCAGCTTAGTAGGGGCAAGCGGGGCAGTCTACTTC. The chain joins TRBV7-8 to TRBJ2-4; TRBD2 aligns across 7 bases. The germline CDR1 and CDR2 sequences are SGHVS and FQNEAQ. The CDR3 has 14 amino acids. With 1 base clipped from V and 16 bases from J, the junction kept 13 bases outside the gene matches.

The chain links TRBV19 to TRBJ1-4; tentative D call: TRBD1 (6 bases). V lost 5 bases to trimming and J lost 8 bases, with 12 bases between them. Germline lookup yields CDR1 LNHDA and CDR2 SQIVND (reference sequence). This CDR3 has 13 amino acids. The CDR3 DNA is TGTGCCAGTAGTCCTACAGGGACCGAAAAACTGTTTTTT. Residues: CASSPTGTEKLFF.

The chain recombines TRBV30 with TRBJ1-2; a possible D gene is TRBD1 (6 bases). The CDR3 covers 16 residues. The V gene's germline CDR1 is GTSNPN and CDR2 SVGIG (reference sequence). V gave up 5 bases and J gave up 4 bases, with 23 bases separating them. This CDR3 is CAWDKTDRTNFYGYTF. The CDR3 nucleotides are TGTGCCTGGGATAAGACTGACAGGACCAACTTCTATGGCTACACCTTC.

This chain connects TRBV13 to TRBJ1-3; possibly TRBD1 for D (6 bases). Germline-derived CDR1 and CDR2 are PRHDT and FYEKMQ (reference sequence). The CDR3 sequence is 17 residues long. Deletions cut 4 bases from V and 5 bases from J, with 21 bases between. The CDR3 is CASSSRVTTGRRNTIYF. The CDR3 nucleotides are TGTGCCAGCAGCTCAAGGGTAACAACAGGGAGGAGAAACACCATATATTTT.

The CDR3 is CASSPGQGRRTEAFF. DNA of the CDR3: TGTGCCAGCAGCCCCGGACAGGGCAGAAGGACTGAAGCTTTCTTT. The chain uses TRBV3-1 (or the pseudogene TRBV3-2) and TRBJ1-1; 8 nucleotides align to TRBD1. The CDR3 length is 15 residues. Germline CDR1 is LGHDT and CDR2 is YNNKEL (reference sequence). J lost 5 bases, V lost 4 bases, and 9 bases had no gene match.

The genes are TRBV7-8 and TRBJ1-4; unclear D gene. The length of the CDR3 is 16 residues. The germline V and J ends were trimmed by 5 bases and 5 bases, with 18 bases remaining between them. In germline, CDR1 is SGHVS, CDR2 FQNEAQ. CDR3 in amino acids: CASSPNTGRSNEKLFF. As DNA, the CDR3 is TGTGCCAGCAGCCCCAACACTGGACGGTCCAATGAAAAACTGTTTTTT.

The chain recombines TRBV7-8 with TRBJ1-6, with D tentatively TRBD1 (5 bases). Between the trimmed V and J ends, which lost 1 base and 6 bases, there was a span of 19 bases. The CDR3 has 18 amino acids. Germline V gene data show CDR1 as SGHVS and CDR2 as FQNEAQ. CDR3 protein: CASSLVAQGPLANSPLHF. CDR3 in DNA: TGTGCCAGCAGCTTAGTGGCCCAGGGACCTTTGGCTAATTCACCCCTCCACTTT.

The V and J genes are TRBV2 and TRBJ1-2; D is perhaps TRBD1 (6 bases). CDR1 SNHLY and CDR2 FYNNEI come from the germline V gene. The V and J ends lost 7 bases and 6 bases respectively, with 18 bases between them. CDR3 size: 14 residues. CDR3 region: CASTISGGADGYTF. CDR3 bases: TGTGCCAGCACCATTTCGGGGGGCGCAGATGGCTACACCTTC. Full variable domain (outside the CDR3, taken from reference TRBV2 and TRBJ1-2): EPEVTQTPSHQVTQMGQEVILRCVPISNHLYFYWYRQILGQKVEFLVSFYNNEISEKSEIFDDQFSVERPDGSNFTLKIRSTKLEDSAMYFCASTISGGADGYTFGSGTRLTVV.

The chain carries TRBV5-1 and TRBJ2-3, with D possibly TRBD1 on 6 matching bases. The V end lost 7 bases, the J end lost 2 bases, and 14 bases lay between the germline ends. This CDR3 contains 14 residues. CDR1 is SGHRS and CDR2 is YFSETQ in the germline V gene. The CDR3 DNA sequence: TGCGCCAGCGCCGAGGGGGATGCCACAGATACGCAGTATTTT. Translation gives CASAEGDATDTQYF.

This clone was observed a handful of times. The chain has TRBV7-2 and TRBJ2-1; 9 bases are a match to TRBD2. From germline, CDR1 is SGHTA and CDR2 FQGNSA. This CDR3 is 16 amino acids long. V trimming: 1 base; J trimming: 3 bases; junction bases outside the gene matches: 4. CDR3 residues: CASSLVGGGVYNEQFF. DNA for the CDR3: TGTGCCAGCAGCTTAGTCGGCGGGGGGGTCTACAATGAGCAGTTCTTC.

This clone appeared a few times. The V gene is TRBV28, the J gene TRBJ1-4, with D hard to call. With 5 bases removed from V and 5 bases from J, the gap between germline ends came to 6 bases. From germline, CDR1 is MDHEN and CDR2 SYDVKM. This CDR3 has 12 amino acids. In nucleotides, the CDR3 is TGTGCCAGCAGTACAGTAAATGAAAAACTGTTTTTT. Translation gives CASSTVNEKLFF.

The J gene is TRBJ1-2, the V gene TRBV5-1; perhaps TRBD1 as D (5 bases). This CDR3 spans 14 amino acids. The ends were cut back, 4 bases at V and 0 bases at J, with 10 bases in the middle. CDR1 and CDR2 (germline): SGHRS, YFSETQ. CDR3 DNA sequence: TGCGCCAGCAGCGGGGGGTCCGCTAACTATGGCTACACCTTC. Protein: CASSGGSANYGYTF.

The genes are TRBV30 and TRBJ1-1, with D perhaps matching TRBD1 (5 bases). Trimming removed 4 bases at V and 0 bases at J, with 18 bases between. There are 16 residues in the CDR3. Germline V gene sequence: CDR1 GTSNPN, CDR2 SVGIG (reference sequence). CDR3 in DNA: TGTGCCTGGAAACGGTTAGGGACCCAAATGAACACTGAAGCTTTCTTT. It yields the protein CAWKRLGTQMNTEAFF.

The gene calls are TRBV28 and TRBJ2-7, with TRBD1 matching over 9 bases. The germline V gene encodes CDR1 MDHEN and CDR2 SYDVKM. The length of the CDR3 is 14 residues. The V segment lost 5 bases and the J segment 4 bases; nucleotides outside the gene matches: 6. CDR3 amino acids: CASSLYGTGYEQYF. The CDR3 DNA reads TGTGCCAGCAGTCTATACGGGACAGGGTACGAGCAGTACTTC.

The chain is built from TRBV27 and TRBJ1-4; D call uncertain. V was trimmed by 2 bases and J by 2 bases, leaving 9 bases between them. This CDR3 comprises 15 residues. Germline CDR1 and CDR2: MNHEY and SMNVEV (reference sequence). CDR3 residues: CASSLRTVTNEKLFF. CDR3 sequence (DNA): TGTGCCAGCAGTTTACGGACGGTGACTAATGAAAAACTGTTTTTT.